Many counts were recorded for the clone carrying this T cell receptor (beta chain). The antigen is not known. TCRdb processed the PCR reads anew with MiXCR; each CDR3 protein has one entry. The repertoire consists of about 12,000 distinct CDR3 sequences, with 45% to 55% occurring once and the leading ten covering roughly 17%. This specimen belongs to a study of esophageal squamous cell carcinoma under preoperative chemotherapy. Study-level information: Samples included peripheral blood T cells as well as tumor-infiltrating lymphocytes. Study-wide findings and caveats: Post-treatment tumor-infiltrating lymphocytes appeared partly derived from peripheral T cells migrating into the tumor. Chemotherapy was followed by significantly higher TCR diversity in peripheral T cells only, not tumor-infiltrating lymphocytes.

After removal of 3 bases from V and 2 bases from J, the junction contained 1 base not matched to a gene. The CDR3 totals 14 residues. Germline CDR1 reads MNHEY; CDR2 reads SMNVEV (reference sequence). This sample's time point: before preoperative PTX-NDP chemotherapy. The rearrangement uses TRBV27 and TRBJ2-3; 8 bases line up with TRBD2. This material was collected from a patient given preoperative chemotherapy. The sequence was collected from a human donor with esophageal squamous cell carcinoma. The donor label of this sample is uncertain. The chain's CDR3 is CASSFGLATDTQYF. CDR3 coding DNA: TGTGCCAGCAGTTTCGGACTAGCCACAGATACGCAGTATTTT.